These 21 T cell receptor beta chains came from one sample sequenced in a study of T-cell reconstitution after alpha-beta-depleted transplantation in children (dated by TCRdb to 2016 to 2018). Receptors were amplified or captured by PCR. The sample was run on an Illumina HiSeq 2500. To normalize quantification of the TCRbeta repertoire, the TCR libraries were built with molecular barcoding that relied on unique molecular identifiers. TCRdb reprocessed the public reads (quality trimming at Q25 with fastp, clone calling with MiXCR) and kept in-frame beta chains. Records with the same CDR3 protein are collapsed into one entry carrying the most frequent genes and DNA. Within this sample are roughly 82,000 distinct CDR3 sequences, with 14% of them counted one time only. The ten top clones hold 27% of the sample. The treatment or condition label for this specimen denotes: allogeneic hematopoietic cell transplantation with graft depleted of TCRalphabeta T cells and CD19 B cells.

Here the sequenced sample was PBMCs, mostly from graft donor cells, taken 180 days after TCRalphabeta/CD19-depleted stem cell transplant. The receptor source for this set is a male patient between 2 and 10 years old who had a stem cell transplant for acute lymphoblastic leukemia, so the T cells may come from the graft donor.

In this sample, this clonotype turned up many times. One junction end does not reproduce the germline sequence, and a read error may be involved. The J gene is TRBJ1-3, the V gene TRBV10-3, with D uncertain. The CDR3 has 11 residues. Germline-derived CDR1 and CDR2 are ENHRY and SYGVKD. CDR3 sequence (DNA): TGTGCCATCAGTGATGTCCGGGGAACTAGTTTT. It encodes CAISDVRGTSF.

In this sample, this clonotype turned up a few times. The chain links TRBV7-8 to TRBJ2-7, with TRBD2 matching 8 bases. With 6 bases clipped from V and 1 base from J, the junction kept 5 bases outside the gene matches. CDR3 length: 14 amino acids. Germline CDR1 reads SGHVS; CDR2 reads FQNEAQ. CDR3 sequence reads: CASSLAGLSYEQYF. CDR3 in DNA: TGTGCCAGCAGTCTAGCGGGCCTTTCCTACGAGCAGTACTTC.

This clonotype was recorded many times. The J gene is TRBJ2-2, the V gene TRBV12-3 or TRBV12-4; no clear D gene. Trimming removed 6 bases at V and 7 bases at J, with 12 bases between. There are 13 residues in the CDR3. DNA for the CDR3: TGTGCCAGCAGCACTCGACGGAACGGGGAGCTGTTTTTT. Translation: CASSTRRNGELFF.

In this sample, this clonotype turned up a few times. This chain joins TRBV3-1 and TRBJ1-1, with a tentative D call TRBD1 (5 bases). This CDR3 region has 13 residues. From germline, CDR1 is LGHDT and CDR2 YNNKEL (reference sequence). V was trimmed by 4 bases and J by 7 bases, leaving 13 bases between them. CDR3 loop: CASSPGRSFEAFF. The DNA for the CDR3 is TGTGCCAGCAGCCCGGGACGCTCTTTTGAAGCTTTCTTT.

Of note for this clonotype: A much larger clone differs from this one at a single base, so this may be a read error. The chain is built from TRBV9 and TRBJ2-7, with D possibly matching TRBD2 (6 bases). Germline assignment: CDR1 SGDLS and CDR2 YYNGEE. This CDR3 spans 15 amino acids. The CDR3, as DNA: TGTGCCACCAGCGTAAGGAGCGGGCCCTCCTACGAGCAGTACTTC. This encodes CATSVRSGPSYEQYF.

This clonotype was counted many times. This chain connects TRBV7-2 to TRBJ1-6; 7 bases fit TRBD1. The CDR3 covers 13 residues. The ends lost 6 bases at V and 7 bases at J; junction bases unmatched: 3. Germline values: CDR1 SGHTA, CDR2 FQGNSA. As DNA, the CDR3 is TGTGCCAGCAGTGTGGACAGGAATTCACCCCTCCACTTT. It codes for CASSVDRNSPLHF.

This clonotype was detected ten times or more. The V and J genes are TRBV20-1 and TRBJ2-2; tentatively, D is TRBD2 (7 bases). Trimming removed 0 bases at V and 5 bases at J, with 10 bases between. The CDR3 length is 14 residues. Germline V gene lookup returns CDR1 DFQATT and CDR2 SNEGSKA (reference sequence). The CDR3: CSARERGGTGELFF. The CDR3 DNA sequence: TGCAGTGCTAGAGAGAGGGGGGGTACCGGGGAGCTGTTTTTT.

This clonotype was detected a few times. The genes are TRBV10-3 and TRBJ2-1; the D call may be TRBD1 or TRBD2 (5 bases each). From germline, CDR1 is ENHRY and CDR2 SYGVKD. V lost 10 bases, J lost 3 bases, and 13 bases lay in between. The CDR3 extends over 13 amino acids. CDR3 loop: CASRDGVYNEQFF. CDR3 nucleotides: TGTGCCAGCCGGGACGGCGTCTACAATGAGCAGTTCTTC.

The V call is TRBV10-3, the J call TRBJ2-7; 7 bases map to TRBD1. The trim removed 4 bases at V and 4 bases at J, leaving 7 bases unmatched. Germline values: CDR1 ENHRY, CDR2 SYGVKD. The length of the CDR3 is 14 residues. The CDR3 DNA sequence: TGTGCCATCAGTGGACAGGGACATGGTTACGAGCAGTACTTC. Translating gives CAISGQGHGYEQYF.

This clonotype was detected a few times. The chain links TRBV4-3 to TRBJ2-7; 8 bases agree with TRBD1. Germline values: CDR1 LGHNA, CDR2 YSLEER. The V gene end was trimmed by 0 bases and the J gene end by 2 bases; junction bases not matched to a gene: 3. This CDR3 has 15 residues. CDR3 sequence (DNA): TGCGCCAGCAGCCAAGATTACAGGGGGACCTACGAGCAGTACTTC. Translated: CASSQDYRGTYEQYF.

This clonotype was found a few times. J is TRBJ2-7 and V is TRBV20-1; 9 bases line up with TRBD1. In germline, CDR1 is DFQATT, CDR2 SNEGSKA (reference sequence). Unmatched junction bases numbered 8, after V lost 5 bases and J lost 3 bases. The length of the CDR3 is 14 residues. CDR3 residues: CSAPLGQGGYEQYF. Written as DNA, the CDR3 is TGCAGTGCTCCATTGGGACAGGGTGGCTACGAGCAGTACTTC.

This clonotype was counted at least ten times. This chain connects TRBV7-8 to TRBJ1-1; 9 bases fit TRBD1. V shed 5 bases, J shed 7 bases, and the junction held 5 bases outside the gene matches. This CDR3 spans 13 amino acids. Germline V gives CDR1 SGHVS, CDR2 FQNEAQ. The CDR3: CASSPGQGREAFF. The CDR3 nucleotides read TGTGCCAGCAGCCCGGGACAGGGCCGTGAAGCTTTCTTT.

Many counts were recorded for this clonotype. This chain links TRBV5-1 with TRBJ2-3, with D perhaps assigned TRBD1 or TRBD2 (5 bases each). Germline V gene data show CDR1 as SGHRS and CDR2 as YFSETQ. The V end was cut by 3 bases, the J end by 8 bases, with 10 bases between. There are 12 residues in the CDR3. The CDR3 here is CASSWDGGTQYF. CDR3 coding DNA: TGCGCCAGCAGCTGGGACGGAGGTACGCAGTATTTT.

The gene calls are TRBV11-2 and TRBJ1-6; D gene ambiguous. V was pared by 6 bases and J by 2 bases, with 17 bases between. The CDR3 consists of 17 residues. Germline assignment: CDR1 SGHAT and CDR2 FQNNGV. The CDR3 loop is CASSSPQGSPYNSPLHF. CDR3 in DNA: TGTGCCAGCAGTTCCCCTCAAGGAAGCCCCTATAATTCACCCCTCCACTTT.

The chain uses TRBV5-1 and TRBJ2-7; 11 nucleotides align to TRBD2. CDR1 is SGHRS, CDR2 YFSETQ, per germline. V lost 0 bases, J lost 3 bases, and 8 bases stayed unmatched. This CDR3 has 17 amino acids. This CDR3 reads CASSLGQRLAGLYEQYF. DNA for the CDR3: TGCGCCAGCAGCTTGGGACAGCGACTAGCGGGACTCTACGAGCAGTACTTC.

The gene calls are TRBV29-1 and TRBJ1-2; D is unclear. The CDR3 is 15 residues long. V was trimmed by 3 bases and J by 2 bases, leaving 16 bases between them. CDR1 is SQVTM, CDR2 ANQGSEA, per germline. The CDR3 DNA reads TGCAGCGTTGACGCAGACAACTTGATAAACTATGGCTACACCTTC. Its translation is CSVDADNLINYGYTF.

The chain links TRBV18 to TRBJ2-3, with TRBD2 as a possible D gene (5 bases). The CDR3 contains 13 residues. The germline gives CDR1 KGHSH, CDR2 LQKENI. The ends were cut back, 5 bases at V and 2 bases at J, with 8 bases in the middle. CDR3 bases: TGTGCCAGCTCAACGGGATACACAGATACGCAGTATTTT. Translated, it gives CASSTGYTDTQYF. Combining the CDR3 with reference TRBV18 and TRBJ2-3 gives the whole variable domain NAGVMQNPRHLVRRRGQEARLRCSPMKGHSHVYWYRQLPEEGLKFMVYLQKENIIDESGMPKERFSAEFPKEGPSILRIQQVVRGDSAAYFCASSTGYTDTQYFGPGTRLTVL.

This clonotype was found a few times. The genes are TRBV20-1 and TRBJ2-2; 7 bases are shared with TRBD1. Unmatched junction bases numbered 5, after V lost 0 bases and J lost 4 bases. The CDR3 length is 15 residues. Germline V lookup: CDR1 DFQATT, CDR2 SNEGSKA (reference sequence). The CDR3 sequence is CSARDRTGVTGELFF. CDR3 nucleotides: TGCAGTGCTAGAGATCGCACAGGGGTCACCGGGGAGCTGTTTTTT.

The rearrangement uses TRBV10-3 and TRBJ1-2; 9 nucleotides match TRBD1. The V and J ends lost 4 bases and 7 bases, in that order; junction bases with no gene match: 4. This CDR3 has 13 residues. Germline V gene data show CDR1 as ENHRY and CDR2 as SYGVKD. The CDR3 spells CAISVGTGPGYTF. The CDR3, as DNA: TGTGCCATCAGTGTAGGGACAGGGCCTGGCTACACCTTC.

This clonotype was observed a handful of times. The J gene is TRBJ2-1, the V gene TRBV20-1; D might be TRBD2 (6 bases). Germline V lookup: CDR1 DFQATT, CDR2 SNEGSKA (reference sequence). The CDR3 is 15 amino acids. V was pared by 1 base and J by 0 bases, with 10 bases between. CDR3 sequence: CSARARDSSYNEQFF. For the CDR3, the DNA is TGCAGTGCTAGAGCCCGGGACTCCTCCTACAATGAGCAGTTCTTC.

V is TRBV5-1 and J is TRBJ2-4; 10 bases fit TRBD2. Germline assignment: CDR1 SGHRS and CDR2 YFSETQ. Germline trimming cut 0 bases from V and 1 base from J; bases unmatched to any gene: 1. This CDR3 contains 16 residues. The DNA for the CDR3 is TGCGCCAGCAGCTTGGAAGCGGGGGGGGCCAAAAACATTCAGTACTTC. Protein sequence: CASSLEAGGAKNIQYF.